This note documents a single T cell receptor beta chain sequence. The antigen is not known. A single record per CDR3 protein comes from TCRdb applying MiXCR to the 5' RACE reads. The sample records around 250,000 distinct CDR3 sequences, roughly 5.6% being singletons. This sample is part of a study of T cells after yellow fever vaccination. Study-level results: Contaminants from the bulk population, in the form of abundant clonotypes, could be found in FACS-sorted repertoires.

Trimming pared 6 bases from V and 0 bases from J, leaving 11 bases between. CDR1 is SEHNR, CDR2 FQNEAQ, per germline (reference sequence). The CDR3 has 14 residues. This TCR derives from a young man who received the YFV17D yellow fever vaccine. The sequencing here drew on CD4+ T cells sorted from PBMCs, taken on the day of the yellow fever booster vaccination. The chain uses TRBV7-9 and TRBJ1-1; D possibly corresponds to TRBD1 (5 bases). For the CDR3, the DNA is TGTGCCAGCAGATTGGGGGTTCTGAACACTGAAGCTTTCTTT. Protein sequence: CASRLGVLNTEAFF. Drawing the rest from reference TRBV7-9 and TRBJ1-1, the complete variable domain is DTGVSQNPRHKITKRGQNVTFRCDPISEHNRLYWYRQTLGQGPEFLTYFQNEAQLEKSRLLSDRFSAERPKGSFSTLEIQRTEQGDSAMYLCASRLGVLNTEAFFGQGTRLTVV.